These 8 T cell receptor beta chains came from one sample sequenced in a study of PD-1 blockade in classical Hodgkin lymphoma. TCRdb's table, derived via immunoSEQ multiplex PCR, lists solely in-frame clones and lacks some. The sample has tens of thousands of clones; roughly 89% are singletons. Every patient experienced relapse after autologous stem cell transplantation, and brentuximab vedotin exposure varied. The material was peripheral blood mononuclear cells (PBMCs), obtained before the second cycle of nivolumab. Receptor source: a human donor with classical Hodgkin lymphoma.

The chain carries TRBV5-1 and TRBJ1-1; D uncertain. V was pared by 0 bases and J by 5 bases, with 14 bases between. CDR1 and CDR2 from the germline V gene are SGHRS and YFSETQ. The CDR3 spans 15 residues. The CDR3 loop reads CASSLASGTGTEAFF. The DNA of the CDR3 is TGCGCCAGCAGCTTGGCCTCGGGAACTGGAACTGAAGCTTTCTTT. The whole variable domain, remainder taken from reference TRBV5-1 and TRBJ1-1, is KAGVTQTPRYLIKTRGQQVTLSCSPISGHRSVSWYQQTPGQGLQFLFEYFSETQRNKGNFPGRFSGRQFSNSRSEMNVSTLELGDSALYLCASSLASGTGTEAFFGQGTRLTVV.

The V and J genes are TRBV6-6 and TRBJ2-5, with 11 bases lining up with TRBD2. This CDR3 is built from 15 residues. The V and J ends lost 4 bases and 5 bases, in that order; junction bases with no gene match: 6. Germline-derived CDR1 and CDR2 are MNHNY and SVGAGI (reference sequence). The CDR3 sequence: CASSFTTSGGETQYF. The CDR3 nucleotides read TGTGCCAGCAGTTTTACTACTAGCGGGGGTGAGACCCAGTACTTC.

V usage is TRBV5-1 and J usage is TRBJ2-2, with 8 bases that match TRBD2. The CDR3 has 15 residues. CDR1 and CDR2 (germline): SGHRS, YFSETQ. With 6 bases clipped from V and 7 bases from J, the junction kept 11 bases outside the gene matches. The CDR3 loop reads CASNPGTRVSGELFF. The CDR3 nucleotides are TGCGCCAGCAACCCCGGGACTAGGGTCAGCGGGGAGCTGTTTTTT.

DNA for the CDR3: TGTGCCAGCAGTTACCTACTAGGATACGAGCAGTACTTC. Translating gives CASSYLLGYEQYF. This rearrangement joins TRBV6-5 to TRBJ2-7, with TRBD2 as a possible D gene (5 bases). Per germline, CDR1 MNHEY and CDR2 SVGAGI. V lost 2 bases, J lost 4 bases, and 9 bases lay in between. The CDR3 contains 13 residues.

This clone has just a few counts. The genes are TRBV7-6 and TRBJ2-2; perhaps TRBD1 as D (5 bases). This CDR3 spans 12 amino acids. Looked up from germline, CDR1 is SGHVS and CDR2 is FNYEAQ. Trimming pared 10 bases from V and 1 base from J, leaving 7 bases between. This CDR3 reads CATGKNTGELFF. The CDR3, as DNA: TGTGCCACAGGGAAGAACACCGGGGAGCTGTTTTTT.

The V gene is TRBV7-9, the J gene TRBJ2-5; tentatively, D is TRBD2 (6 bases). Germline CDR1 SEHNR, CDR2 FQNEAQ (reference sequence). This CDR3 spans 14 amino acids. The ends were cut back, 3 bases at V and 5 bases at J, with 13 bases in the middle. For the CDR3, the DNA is TGTGCCAGCAGCTTTTCACATCTAGCGGAGACCCAGTACTTC. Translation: CASSFSHLAETQYF.

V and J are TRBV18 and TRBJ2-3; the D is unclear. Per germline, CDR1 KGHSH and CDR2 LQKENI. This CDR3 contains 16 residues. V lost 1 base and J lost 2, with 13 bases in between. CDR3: CASSPRFSDLTDTQYF. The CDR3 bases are TGTGCCAGCTCACCACGGTTTTCGGACCTCACAGATACGCAGTATTTT. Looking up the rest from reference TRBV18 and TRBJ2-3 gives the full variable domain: NAGVMQNPRHLVRRRGQEARLRCSPMKGHSHVYWYRQLPEEGLKFMVYLQKENIIDESGMPKERFSAEFPKEGPSILRIQQVVRGDSAAYFCASSPRFSDLTDTQYFGPGTRLTVL.

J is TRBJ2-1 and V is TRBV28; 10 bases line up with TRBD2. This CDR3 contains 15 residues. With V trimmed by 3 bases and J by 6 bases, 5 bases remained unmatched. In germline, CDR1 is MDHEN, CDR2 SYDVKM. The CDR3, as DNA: TGTGCCAGCAGTTTGTTTAGCGGGGGGCCCAATGAGCAGTTCTTC. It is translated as CASSLFSGGPNEQFF.